Presented here are 10 T cell receptor beta chains from one specimen sequenced in a study of cytomegalovirus exposure and HLA in healthy donors. Both 60 Vbeta primers and 13 Jbeta primers went into the PCR. The protocol was immunoSEQ multiplex PCR, while the TCRdb copy is restricted to in-frame clones and leaves out a portion. The sample consists of tens of thousands of clones, approximately 72% of them appearing once. Sequencing input: PBMCs. Every receptor here comes from a young woman in good health and CMV-seronegative.

In the case of this clone: The DNA is left out, because the CDR3 cannot be placed on it with certainty; the CDR3 is given as TCRdb lists it. CDR3 residues: CASSVEGFGGGTFF. The chain carries TRBV9 and TRBJ1-1. The germline V gene has CDR1 SGDLS and CDR2 YYNGEE. Inclusive of both ends, the CDR3 amounts to 14 amino acids.

This chain connects TRBV7-2 to TRBJ1-5; weak D call: TRBD1 (5 bases). Germline V gene sequence: CDR1 SGHTA, CDR2 FQGNSA. The CDR3 totals 12 residues. V shed 11 bases and J shed 3 bases, with 11 bases lying between them. This CDR3 is CAAGGSNQPQHF. In DNA, the CDR3 is TGTGCCGCTGGGGGGTCCAATCAGCCCCAGCATTTT.

The chain has TRBV7-2 and TRBJ1-6; 7 nucleotides agree with TRBD1. With 4 bases clipped from V and 7 bases from J, the junction kept 1 base outside the gene matches. The CDR3 totals 13 residues. Germline V lookup: CDR1 SGHTA, CDR2 FQGNSA. The DNA of the CDR3 is TGTGCCAGCAGCTCGGACAGGAATTCACCCCTCCACTTT. Translating it yields CASSSDRNSPLHF.

This chain joins TRBV19 and TRBJ1-5, with 9 bases identical to TRBD1. This CDR3 is 15 amino acids long. Trimming at V came to 2 bases and at J to 5 bases, leaving 4 bases not matched to a gene. The germline V gene has CDR1 LNHDA and CDR2 SQIVND (reference sequence). CDR3 sequence: CASSITGTGYQPQHF. The CDR3 region has the DNA TGTGCCAGTAGTATAACCGGGACAGGGTATCAGCCCCAGCATTTT.

The chain links TRBV15 to TRBJ2-7, with D possibly matching TRBD2 (5 bases). Deletions cut 0 bases from V and 7 bases from J, with 13 bases between. This CDR3 comprises 14 residues. Germline V gene sequence: CDR1 LNHNV, CDR2 YYDKDF (reference sequence). The CDR3 DNA sequence: TGTGCCACCAGCAGAGATCAAACGAGGAGGGAGCAGTACTTC. As protein: CATSRDQTRREQYF.

The chain joins TRBV10-3 to TRBJ2-5; 10 bases are a match to TRBD1. Germline CDR1 is ENHRY and CDR2 is SYGVKD. CDR3 length equals 12 residues. Trimming at V came to 10 bases and at J to 5 bases, leaving 4 bases not matched to a gene. CDR3 DNA: TGTGCCAGCGGGACAGGGGAGGAGACCCAGTACTTC. The encoded protein is CASGTGEETQYF.

The CDR3 coding sequence is TGTGCCAGCAGCCCTCTAGACACGCAGTATTTT. Its translation: CASSPLDTQYF. J is TRBJ2-3 and V is TRBV7-2; D remains ambiguous. The CDR3 runs to 11 residues. V lost 5 bases to trimming and J lost 9 bases, with 9 bases between them. Looked up from germline, CDR1 is SGHTA and CDR2 is FQGNSA.

This chain links TRBV15 with TRBJ2-5, with no clear D. The CDR3 totals 14 residues. The germline V gene has CDR1 LNHNV and CDR2 YYDKDF (reference sequence). V lost 0 bases and J lost 0, with 5 bases in between. The CDR3, as DNA: TGTGCCACCAGCAGAGAGGGCAACCAAGAGACCCAGTACTTC. Translated: CATSREGNQETQYF.

The CDR3 protein is CASSHGLILDEQYF. CDR3 nucleotide sequence: TGTGCCAGCAGTCATGGACTGATCCTAGACGAGCAGTACTTC. The V gene is TRBV6-1, the J gene TRBJ2-7; a possible D gene is TRBD2 (5 bases). The germline V gene has CDR1 MNHNS and CDR2 SASEGT. V lost 5 bases, J lost 5 bases, and 16 bases lay in between. This CDR3 contains 14 residues.

This chain links TRBV19 with TRBJ2-2; no reliable D call. Per the germline V gene, CDR1 is LNHDA and CDR2 is SQIVND (reference sequence). The CDR3 has 12 amino acids. V was clipped by 6 bases and J by 4 bases, with 6 bases between them. In nucleotides, the CDR3 is TGTGCCAGTAGCCGCGTCACCGGGGAGCTGTTTTTT. It yields the protein CASSRVTGELFF.